This T cell receptor beta chain is drawn from a study of blood T cells in healthy people across ages. Overall study findings and caveats: Any changes in expanded clonotypes were possibly confounded, as donor CMV status remained unknown.

Using a J-beta primer mix together with a sample-barcoded 5' primer, a second PCR was run for 7 to 11 cycles. TCRdb redid the calling of the 5' RACE reads with MiXCR, one entry per CDR3 protein. The repertoire holds under 2 million distinct CDR3 sequences, with approximately 32% as singletons. Comment on this clonotype: Its antigen is as yet unknown. A much larger clone differs by one base, so this may be a read error.

The donors, healthy Caucasians from Russia, were aged 6 to 90. Researchers isolated at least 7 million PBMCs per sample. Germline CDR1 is DFQATT and CDR2 is SNEGSKA (reference sequence). CDR3 length: 12 amino acids. The V end was cut by 6 bases, the J end by 5 bases, with 14 bases between. This TCR was recovered from a woman aged 30 to 39 in good health. Input material: blood. V usage is TRBV20-1 and J usage is TRBJ2-7, with D possibly TRBD1 on 5 matching bases. CDR3 sequence reads: CSAVDSSHEQYF. As DNA, the CDR3 is TGCAGTGCCGTCGACAGTTCCCACGAGCAGTACTTC.